Each of the 18 T cell receptor beta chains below was sequenced from the same sample in a study of early T cells in non-severe SARS-CoV-2 infection. TCRdb redid the calling of the 5' RACE reads with MiXCR, one entry per CDR3 protein. This table has about 88,000 distinct CDR3 sequences, around 14% appearing once. The material sequenced was whole blood. All receptors derive from an adult who was a healthcare worker with PCR-confirmed SARS-CoV-2 infection or an uninfected control (not recorded which).

The gene calls are TRBV10-1 and TRBJ2-1; 9 nucleotides agree with TRBD2. The CDR3 loop spans 16 amino acids. Trimming at V came to 3 bases and at J to 5 bases, leaving 8 bases not matched to a gene. Germline V gene sequence: CDR1 WNHNN, CDR2 SYGVQD (reference sequence). The DNA of the CDR3 is TGCGCCAGCAGTGAATTACGGACTAGCGACCACAATGAGCAGTTCTTC. This gives the protein CASSELRTSDHNEQFF.

This clonotype was seen more than once but under ten times. CDR3 nucleotides: TGCAGTGCTAGGACAGGGGGCTACGAGCAGTACTTC. This sequence encodes CSARTGGYEQYF. This chain uses TRBV20-1 with TRBJ2-7, with 9 bases fitting TRBD1. Germline lookup yields CDR1 DFQATT and CDR2 SNEGSKA (reference sequence). The ends lost 3 bases at V and 3 bases at J; junction bases unmatched: 0. This CDR3 contains 12 residues.

This clonotype was counted a few times. J is TRBJ2-3 and V is TRBV6-5, with unresolved D. Per germline, CDR1 MNHEY and CDR2 SVGAGI. This CDR3 region has 13 residues. Trimming left V 9 bases short and J 2 bases short, with 12 bases between. CDR3 residues: CASSWANTDTQYF. The DNA of the CDR3 is TGTGCCAGTTCGTGGGCAAACACAGATACGCAGTATTTT.

The table lists this clonotype with a few counts. The chain combines TRBV6-2 or TRBV6-3 with TRBJ2-3, with D possibly matching TRBD2 (5 bases). CDR3 length: 13 residues. Germline loops: CDR1 MNHEY, CDR2 SVGEGT. The V gene lost 6 bases and the J gene lost 2 bases, with 9 bases spanning the gap. The CDR3 coding sequence is TGTGCCAGCAGGCTGGAGGTCACAGATACGCAGTATTTT. It specifies CASRLEVTDTQYF.

This clonotype was detected only a few times. The chain carries TRBV14 and TRBJ2-1, with D hard to call. Trimming took off 4 bases at V and 6 bases at J, with 10 bases between the two ends. The length of the CDR3 is 13 residues. Per germline, CDR1 SGHDN and CDR2 FVKESK. This CDR3 reads CASSRRIFNEQFF. The CDR3 region has the DNA TGTGCCAGCAGCCGCCGGATTTTCAATGAGCAGTTCTTC.

The V gene is TRBV15, the J gene TRBJ2-3; a possible D gene is TRBD2 (5 bases). The germline CDR1 and CDR2 sequences are LNHNV and YYDKDF (reference sequence). Trimming removed 5 bases at V and 4 bases at J, with 10 bases between. The CDR3 spans 13 residues. The CDR3 nucleotides read TGTGCCACCAGCGAGGGTTCAGCAGATACGCAGTATTTT. This gives the protein CATSEGSADTQYF.

This clonotype was detected a few times. This chain joins TRBV2 and TRBJ1-5; D remains ambiguous. This CDR3 has 13 residues. Trimming shortened V by 4 bases and J by 2 bases, and 6 bases separated the two germline ends. Germline CDR1 is SNHLY and CDR2 is FYNNEI. The CDR3 nucleotides are TGTGCCAGCAGTGGCTTAGGCAATCAGCCCCAGCATTTT. It yields the protein CASSGLGNQPQHF.

A few counts support this clonotype. The chain recombines TRBV20-1 with TRBJ1-2, with 9 nucleotides matching TRBD1. Germline-derived CDR1 and CDR2 are DFQATT and SNEGSKA (reference sequence). Germline trimming cut 6 bases from V and 0 bases from J; bases unmatched to any gene: 11. CDR3 size: 16 residues. The CDR3 nucleotides read TGCAGTGCCCCTTCACAGGGGGCGCGCCCTAACTATGGCTACACCTTC. It yields the protein CSAPSQGARPNYGYTF.

This clonotype was detected ten times or more. This sequence joins TRBV28 and TRBJ2-7; 12 nucleotides line up with TRBD2. This CDR3 is 13 amino acids long. Trimming cost V 10 bases and J 2 bases; bases outside gene matches: 3. Germline V gene sequence: CDR1 MDHEN, CDR2 SYDVKM. The CDR3 sequence: CATRTSGTYEQYF. CDR3 nucleotide sequence: TGTGCCACCCGGACTAGCGGGACCTACGAGCAGTACTTC.

This clonotype was counted between two and nine times. V and J are TRBV6-2 or TRBV6-3 and TRBJ2-3; D unclear. This CDR3 comprises 13 residues. Trimming left V 0 bases short and J 5 bases short, with 6 bases between. Germline loops: CDR1 MNHEY, CDR2 SVGEGT. The CDR3 region has the DNA TGTGCCAGCAGTTACTCCGGCAGAGATACGCAGTATTTT. It specifies CASSYSGRDTQYF.

This clonotype was detected a few times. A read error may produce the germline difference seen at one junction end. The chain is built from TRBV6-5 and TRBJ1-2, with 7 bases fitting TRBD1. The CDR3 has 14 residues. Germline V gene data show CDR1 as MNHEY and CDR2 as SVGAGI. The CDR3 sequence is CASSYQGGKNGHTF. CDR3 in DNA: TGTGCCAGCAGTTACCAGGGGGGTAAAAATGGCCACACCTTC.

In this sample, this clonotype turned up many times. The rearrangement links TRBV29-1 to TRBJ2-1; 7 nucleotides align to TRBD1. The CDR3 is 13 residues long. Germline CDR1 and CDR2: SQVTM and ANQGSEA. J was trimmed by 7 bases and V by 6 bases; bases with no gene match: 9. The CDR3 sequence: CSVGGQVPNEQFF. CDR3 in DNA: TGCAGCGTGGGTGGACAGGTTCCGAATGAGCAGTTCTTC.

The genes are TRBV10-1 and TRBJ2-1; 11 nucleotides line up with TRBD2. The CDR3 runs 18 residues. Germline lookup yields CDR1 WNHNN and CDR2 SYGVQD (reference sequence). With V trimmed by 6 bases and J by 4 bases, 14 bases remained unmatched. CDR3 coding DNA: TGCGCCAGCAGCTTGACCGGGACTAGCGGATCATCGTACAATGAGCAGTTCTTC. This codes for CASSLTGTSGSSYNEQFF.

This clonotype was found a few times. This rearrangement joins TRBV6-5 to TRBJ2-3, with 7 bases aligning to TRBD1. Germline-derived CDR1 and CDR2 are MNHEY and SVGAGI. The trim removed 7 bases at V and 5 bases at J, leaving 12 bases unmatched. The CDR3 consists of 15 residues. The CDR3 spells CASKPQTGNVDTQYF. The DNA for the CDR3 is TGTGCCAGCAAACCGCAGACAGGGAATGTAGATACGCAGTATTTT.

The chain joins TRBV6-2 or TRBV6-3 to TRBJ2-1; D perhaps matches TRBD2 (6 bases). V was cut by 6 bases and J by 7 bases, with 19 bases left in between. This CDR3 region has 15 residues. Germline CDR1 is MNHEY and CDR2 is SVGEGT. CDR3 in DNA: TGTGCCAGCAGCCTTTTTACGGGACTTGTAAATGAGCAGTTCTTC. Translated: CASSLFTGLVNEQFF.

Comments on this clonotype: This may be a read error: a much more frequent sequence differs by one nucleotide. The chain is built from TRBV6-6 and TRBJ1-5, with D tentatively TRBD1 (6 bases). The CDR3 has 15 amino acids. CDR1 and CDR2 (germline): MNHNY, SVGAGI (reference sequence). Here the CDR3 reads CASSLQGGSIQPQHF. CDR3 sequence (DNA): TGTGCCAGCAGCTTACAGGGCGGGAGCATTCAGCCCCAGCATTTT.

This chain uses TRBV7-2 with TRBJ2-1; 7 nucleotides agree with TRBD2. The CDR3 is made up of 15 amino acids. Germline CDR1 reads SGHTA; CDR2 reads FQGNSA. With 4 bases clipped from V and 7 bases from J, the junction kept 10 bases outside the gene matches. The CDR3 sequence is CASSYPRGSRNEQFF. CDR3 DNA: TGTGCCAGCAGCTACCCTCGCGGGAGTCGAAATGAGCAGTTCTTC.

This clonotype was observed at least ten times. V is TRBV20-1 and J is TRBJ2-5, with a possible D match to TRBD1 (5 bases). V lost 1 base, J lost 3 bases, and 9 bases lay in between. The germline CDR1 and CDR2 sequences are DFQATT and SNEGSKA (reference sequence). The length of the CDR3 is 13 residues. The CDR3 sequence: CSARGGTEETQYF. The CDR3 DNA reads TGCAGTGCTAGAGGGGGCACAGAAGAGACCCAGTACTTC.